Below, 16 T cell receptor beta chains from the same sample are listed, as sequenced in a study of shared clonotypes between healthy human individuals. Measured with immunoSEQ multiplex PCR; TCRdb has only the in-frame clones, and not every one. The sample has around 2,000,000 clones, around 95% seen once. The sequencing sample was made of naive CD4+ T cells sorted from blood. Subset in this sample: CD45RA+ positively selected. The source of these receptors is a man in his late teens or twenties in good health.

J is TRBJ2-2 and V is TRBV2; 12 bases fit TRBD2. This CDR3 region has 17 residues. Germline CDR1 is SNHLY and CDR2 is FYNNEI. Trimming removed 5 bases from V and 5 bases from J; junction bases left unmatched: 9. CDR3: CASSPLAGGGQTGELFF. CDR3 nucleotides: TGTGCCAGCAGTCCACTAGCGGGAGGTGGACAGACCGGGGAGCTGTTTTTT.

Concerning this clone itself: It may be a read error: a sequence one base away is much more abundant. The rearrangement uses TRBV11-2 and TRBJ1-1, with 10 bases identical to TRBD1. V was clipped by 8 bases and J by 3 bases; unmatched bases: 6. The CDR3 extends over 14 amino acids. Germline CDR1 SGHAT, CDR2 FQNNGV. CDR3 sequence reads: CASGPGTGDTEAFF. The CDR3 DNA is TGTGCCAGCGGCCCGGGGACAGGGGACACTGAAGCTTTCTTT.

CDR3 region: CASSFLWRAYEQYF. The CDR3 DNA follows: TGTGCCAGCAGTTTTTTATGGCGGGCCTACGAGCAGTACTTC. This chain uses TRBV28 with TRBJ2-7, with D maybe TRBD2 (5 bases). The CDR3 loop spans 14 amino acids. V was clipped by 3 bases and J by 2 bases, with 11 bases between them. Per germline, CDR1 MDHEN and CDR2 SYDVKM.

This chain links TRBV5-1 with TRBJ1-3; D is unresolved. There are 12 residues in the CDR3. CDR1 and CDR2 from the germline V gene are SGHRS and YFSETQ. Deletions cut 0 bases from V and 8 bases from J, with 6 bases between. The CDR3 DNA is TGCGCCAGCAGCTTGGAAGCAGACACCATATATTTT. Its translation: CASSLEADTIYF. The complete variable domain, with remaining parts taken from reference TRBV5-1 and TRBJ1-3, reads KAGVTQTPRYLIKTRGQQVTLSCSPISGHRSVSWYQQTPGQGLQFLFEYFSETQRNKGNFPGRFSGRQFSNSRSEMNVSTLELGDSALYLCASSLEADTIYFGEGSWLTVV.

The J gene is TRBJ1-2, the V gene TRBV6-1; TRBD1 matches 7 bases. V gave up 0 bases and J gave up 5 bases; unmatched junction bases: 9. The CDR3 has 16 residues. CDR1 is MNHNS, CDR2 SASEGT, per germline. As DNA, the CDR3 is TGTGCCAGCAGTGAAGCGGGAGGGACAGCGATTTATGGCTACACCTTC. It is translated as CASSEAGGTAIYGYTF.

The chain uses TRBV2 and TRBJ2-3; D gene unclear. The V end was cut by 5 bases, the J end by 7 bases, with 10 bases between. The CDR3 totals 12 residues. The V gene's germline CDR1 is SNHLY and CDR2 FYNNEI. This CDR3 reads CASSQDPNTQYF. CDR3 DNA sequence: TGTGCCAGCAGTCAGGACCCAAATACGCAGTATTTT.

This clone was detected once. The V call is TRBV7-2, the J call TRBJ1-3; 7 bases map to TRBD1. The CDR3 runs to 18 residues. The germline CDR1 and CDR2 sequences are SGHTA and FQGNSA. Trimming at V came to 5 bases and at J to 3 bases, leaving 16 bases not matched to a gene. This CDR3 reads CASSQSSPGQPFGNTIYF. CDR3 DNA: TGTGCCAGCAGCCAATCGAGCCCGGGACAGCCATTTGGAAACACCATATATTTT.

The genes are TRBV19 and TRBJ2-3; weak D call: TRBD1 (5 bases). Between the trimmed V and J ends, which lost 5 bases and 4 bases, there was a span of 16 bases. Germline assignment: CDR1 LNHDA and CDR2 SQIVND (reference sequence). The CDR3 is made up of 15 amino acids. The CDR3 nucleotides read TGTGCCAGTAGTGAACCAGGGCGCGTCGCAGATACGCAGTATTTT. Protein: CASSEPGRVADTQYF.

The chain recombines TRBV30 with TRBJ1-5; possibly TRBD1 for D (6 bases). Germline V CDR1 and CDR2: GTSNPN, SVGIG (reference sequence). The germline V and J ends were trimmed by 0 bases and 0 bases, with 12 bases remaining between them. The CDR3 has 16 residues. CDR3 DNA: TGTGCCTGGAGTGTCGTACAGGGAGATAGCAATCAGCCCCAGCATTTT. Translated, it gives CAWSVVQGDSNQPQHF.

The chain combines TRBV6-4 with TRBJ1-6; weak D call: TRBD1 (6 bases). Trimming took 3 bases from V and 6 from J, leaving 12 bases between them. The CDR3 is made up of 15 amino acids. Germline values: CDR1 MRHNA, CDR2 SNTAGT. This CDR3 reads CASSESTGTNSPLHF. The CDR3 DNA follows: TGTGCCAGCAGTGAATCGACAGGTACTAATTCACCCCTCCACTTT.

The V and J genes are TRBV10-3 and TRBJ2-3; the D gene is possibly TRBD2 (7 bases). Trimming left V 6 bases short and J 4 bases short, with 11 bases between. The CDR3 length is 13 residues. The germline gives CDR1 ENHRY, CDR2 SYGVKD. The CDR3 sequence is CAIRGGEPDTQYF. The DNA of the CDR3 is TGTGCCATCAGAGGGGGGGAGCCAGATACGCAGTATTTT.

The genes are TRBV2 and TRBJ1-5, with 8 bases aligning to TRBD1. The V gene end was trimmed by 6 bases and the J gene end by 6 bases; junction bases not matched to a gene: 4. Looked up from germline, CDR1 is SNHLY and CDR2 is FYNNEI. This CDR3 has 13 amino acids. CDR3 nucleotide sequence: TGTGCCAGCAGGGACAGGGAGGGTCAGCCCCAGCATTTT. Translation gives CASRDREGQPQHF.

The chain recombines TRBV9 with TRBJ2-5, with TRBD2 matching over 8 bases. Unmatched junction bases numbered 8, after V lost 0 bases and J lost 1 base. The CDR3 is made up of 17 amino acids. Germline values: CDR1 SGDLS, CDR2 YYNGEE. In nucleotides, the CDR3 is TGTGCCAGCAGCGTAGCGGCGGCTAGCGGGTCCCAAGAGACCCAGTACTTC. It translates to CASSVAAASGSQETQYF.

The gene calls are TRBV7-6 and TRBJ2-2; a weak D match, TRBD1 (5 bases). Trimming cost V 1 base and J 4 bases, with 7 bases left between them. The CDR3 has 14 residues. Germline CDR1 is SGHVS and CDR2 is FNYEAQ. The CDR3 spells CASSLGTTTGELFF. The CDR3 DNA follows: TGTGCCAGCAGCTTAGGGACAACCACCGGGGAGCTGTTTTTT. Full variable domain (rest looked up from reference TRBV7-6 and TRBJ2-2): GAGVSQSPRYKVTKRGQDVALRCDPISGHVSLYWYRQALGQGPEFLTYFNYEAQQDKSGLPNDRFSAERPEGSISTLTIQRTEQRDSAMYRCASSLGTTTGELFFGEGSRLTVL.

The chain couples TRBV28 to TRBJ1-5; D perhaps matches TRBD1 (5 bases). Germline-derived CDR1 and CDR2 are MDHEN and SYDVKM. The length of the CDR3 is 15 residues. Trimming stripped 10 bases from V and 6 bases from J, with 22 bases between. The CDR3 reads CATTPPAGMVQPQHF. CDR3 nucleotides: TGTGCCACCACCCCGCCGGCAGGGATGGTTCAGCCCCAGCATTTT.

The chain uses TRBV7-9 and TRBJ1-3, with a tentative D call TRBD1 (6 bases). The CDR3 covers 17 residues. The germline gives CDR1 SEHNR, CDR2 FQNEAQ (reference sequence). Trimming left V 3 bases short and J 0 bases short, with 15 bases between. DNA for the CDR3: TGTGCCAGCAGCTTCCGCCAGGGGATCCGCTCTGGAAACACCATATATTTT. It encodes CASSFRQGIRSGNTIYF.